The text below deals with one T cell receptor beta chain. The antigen remains unidentified. The sample belongs to a study of identical twins. Study observations and caveats: Invariant populations such as MAIT and iNKT cells could partly muddle zero-insertion analyses. In monozygotic twins, models underestimated the sharing of out-of-frame TCR alpha.

Germline V gene sequence: CDR1 LGHNA, CDR2 YSLEER. V lost 3 bases and J lost 13; bases outside the gene matches: 9. This CDR3 is 12 amino acids long. A template switching step contributed a universal primer site, while unique molecular identifiers were present in the cDNA. TCRdb re-analysed the 5' RACE reads in MiXCR, keeping a single row per CDR3 protein. This table has fewer than 250,000 distinct CDR3 sequences, less than 9.5% appearing once. The chain links TRBV4-3 to TRBJ2-7; 7 bases match TRBD1. The receptor comes from a young woman in good health. The material sequenced was memory (CD45RO+) T cells sorted from blood. The CDR3 loop is CASSHGETGQYF. The CDR3 DNA is TGCGCCAGCAGCCACGGTGAGACAGGGCAATACTTC.